A single TCR beta chain is shown here with its context. With 60 Vbeta and 13 Jbeta primers, the PCR was carried out. Some clones are missing from TCRdb's copy, which holds only in-frame ones; the method was immunoSEQ multiplex PCR. The sample shows about 220,000 clones, 70% to 80% of them seen only once. The sample is drawn from a study of cytomegalovirus exposure and HLA in healthy donors. The overall study: When 350 to 500 donors were genotyped, 80% to 90% of them were found to fall in the Caucasian-associated ancestry cluster.

The sequencing sample was made of PBMCs. This clonotype was sampled from a young woman in good health and CMV-seronegative.

The chain's CDR3 is CASIAPQTGKDTSNSPLHF. CDR3 coding DNA: TGTGCCAGCATCGCCCCCCAGACAGGGAAGGACACGAGTAATTCACCCCTCCACTTT. The rearrangement uses TRBV5-5 and TRBJ1-6, with TRBD1 matching over 7 bases. The V and J ends lost 6 bases and 6 bases, in that order; junction bases with no gene match: 21. The CDR3 is 19 amino acids. Germline loops: CDR1 SGHKS, CDR2 YYEKEE (reference sequence).